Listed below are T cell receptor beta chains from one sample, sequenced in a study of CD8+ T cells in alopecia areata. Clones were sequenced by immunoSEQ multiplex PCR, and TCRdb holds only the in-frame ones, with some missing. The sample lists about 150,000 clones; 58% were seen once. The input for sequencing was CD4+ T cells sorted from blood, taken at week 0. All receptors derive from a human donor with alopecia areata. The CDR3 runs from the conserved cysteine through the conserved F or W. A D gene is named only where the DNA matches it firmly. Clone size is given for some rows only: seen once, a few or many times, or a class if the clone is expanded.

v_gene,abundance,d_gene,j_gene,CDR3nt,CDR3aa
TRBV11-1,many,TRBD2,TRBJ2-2,TGTGCCAGCAGCCCCCGGGGGGGGGCTCGTAACACCGGGGAGCTGTTTTTT,CASSPRGGARNTGELFF
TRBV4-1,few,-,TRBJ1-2,TGCGCCAGCAGCCACTCCCAAGAGGGCCGTACTAACTATGGCTACACCTTC,CASSHSQEGRTNYGYTF
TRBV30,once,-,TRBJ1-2,TGTGCCTGGACGGAGAACTATGGCTACACCTTC,CAWTENYGYTF
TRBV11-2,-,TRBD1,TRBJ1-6,TGTGCCAGCAGCTTAGGTGGACAGGGGATAGAGTCACCCCTCCACTTT,CASSLGGQGIESPLHF
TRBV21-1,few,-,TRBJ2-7,TGTGCCAGCAGCTCAAGATCCGGGACAGGGGGCAACGAGCAGTACTTC,CASSSRSGTGGNEQYF
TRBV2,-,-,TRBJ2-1,TGTGCCAGCACTCGGGATCACTACAATGAGCAGTTCTTC,CASTRDHYNEQFF
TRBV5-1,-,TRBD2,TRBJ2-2,TGCGCCAGCAGCTTCGGACTAGCGGGGGATAACACCGGGGAGCTGTTTTTT,CASSFGLAGDNTGELFF
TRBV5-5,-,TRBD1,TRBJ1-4,TGTGCCAGCAGCTTGACTTCGCTCGGGGACAGGGGTTCGAATGAAAAACTGTTTTTT,CASSLTSLGDRGSNEKLFF
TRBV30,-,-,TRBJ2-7,TGTGCCTGGAGTGCCCCGGGAGTCTACGAGCAGTACTTC,CAWSAPGVYEQYF
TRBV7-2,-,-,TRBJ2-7,TGTGCCAGCAGCCCCTCCGGGACACATCTCGAGCAGTACTTC,CASSPSGTHLEQYF
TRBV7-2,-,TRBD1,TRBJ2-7,TGTGCCAGCAGCAGAGAGGGACAGCCAACCTACGAGCAGTACTTC,CASSREGQPTYEQYF
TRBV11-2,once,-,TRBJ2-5,TGTGCCAGCAGCTTAGCTAAAGAGACCCAGTACTTC,CASSLAKETQYF
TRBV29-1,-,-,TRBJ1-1,TGCAGCGTTGTAAGTAATAGGAACACTGAAGCTTTCTTT,CSVVSNRNTEAFF
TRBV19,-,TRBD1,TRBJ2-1,TGTGCCAGTACCGGACAGGTTTACAATGAGCAGTTCTTC,CASTGQVYNEQFF
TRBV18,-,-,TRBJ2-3,TGTGCCAGCTCACCAATCCTTGATACGCAGTATTTT,CASSPILDTQYF
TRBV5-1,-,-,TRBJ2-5,TGCGCCAGCAGCCCCCTGGGGGGAGAGACCCAGTACTTC,CASSPLGGETQYF
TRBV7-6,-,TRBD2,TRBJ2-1,TGTGCCAGGGGTTGGCGGGGGGTCAATGAGCAGTTCTTC,CARGWRGVNEQFF
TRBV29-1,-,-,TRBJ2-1,TGCAGCCATGAAGGGGACGGGGGAGGCAATGAGCAGTTCTTC,CSHEGDGGGNEQFF
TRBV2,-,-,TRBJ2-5,TGTGCCAGCAGTGTTCTCCTCCAAGAGACCCAGTACTTC,CASSVLLQETQYF
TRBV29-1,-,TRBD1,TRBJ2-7,TGCAGCGTCAGACAGGGGGGGAGCTCCTACGAGCAGTACTTC,CSVRQGGSSYEQYF
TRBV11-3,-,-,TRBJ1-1,TGTGCCAGCAGCTTGGCAGTGAACACTGAAGCTTTCTTT,CASSLAVNTEAFF
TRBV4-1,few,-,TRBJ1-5,TGCGCCAGCAGCCAAGTCCGGGACTCCAATCAGCCCCAGCATTTT,CASSQVRDSNQPQHF
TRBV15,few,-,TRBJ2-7,TGTGCCACCAGCAGAGATTCCAGAGCCCCCTACGAGCAGTACTTC,CATSRDSRAPYEQYF
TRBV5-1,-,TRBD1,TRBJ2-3,TGCGCCAGCCGGGACAGGCTCTCCACAGATACGCAGTATTTT,CASRDRLSTDTQYF
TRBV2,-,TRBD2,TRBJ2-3,TGTGCCAGCAGTGATAGCGGGGGGCGACCAGATACGCAGTATTTT,CASSDSGGRPDTQYF
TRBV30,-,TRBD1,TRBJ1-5,TGTGCCTGGAAGGGACAGGGGAATCAGCCCCAGCATTTT,CAWKGQGNQPQHF
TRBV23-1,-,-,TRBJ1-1,TGCGCCAGCACGCCGGGGGGCACCACTGAAGCTTTCTTT,CASTPGGTTEAFF
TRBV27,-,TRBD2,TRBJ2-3,TGTGCCAGCAGTCACCTACTAGCGGGGGGGCCTCATACGCAGTATTTT,CASSHLLAGGPHTQYF
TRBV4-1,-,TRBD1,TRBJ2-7,TGCGCCAGCAGCCATCCGGGACAGGGTGTCTACGAGCAGTACTTC,CASSHPGQGVYEQYF
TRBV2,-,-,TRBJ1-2,TGTGCCAGCAGTGAAGCCGTAGGCAGGGGAGTTTTCACCTTC,CASSEAVGRGVFTF
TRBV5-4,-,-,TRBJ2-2,TGTGCCAGCAGCTCCTTTGGTTCCGGGGAGCTGTTTTTT,CASSSFGSGELFF